The 25 T cell receptor beta chains given below trace back to one sample, sequenced in a study of glioma-infiltrating T cells. The iRepertoire nested amplicon-rescue multiplex PCR amplified TCR alpha and beta CDR3s from RNA. TCRdb re-derived calls from the multiplex PCR reads in MiXCR, one entry per CDR3 protein. This table holds fewer than 55,000 distinct CDR3 sequences, about a fifth found once. The sequencing sample was made of glioma tissue, nonneoplastic brain tissue, or PBMCs (not recorded which). Source of these receptors: a human donor with low-grade glioma or glioblastoma, undergoing nonglioma brain surgery, or in good health (not recorded which).

Many counts were recorded for this clonotype. The rearrangement joins TRBV4-2 to TRBJ2-7; D might be TRBD1 (5 bases). The V end was cut by 1 base, the J end by 5 bases, with 21 bases between. CDR1 LGHNA and CDR2 YNFKEQ come from the germline V gene. The CDR3 spans 17 residues. The CDR3 loop is CASSQANAGSGRDEQYF. The CDR3 DNA follows: TGTGCCAGCAGCCAAGCTAATGCAGGGTCTGGTAGGGACGAGCAGTACTTC.

At least ten counts were recorded for this clonotype. The chain combines TRBV7-2 with TRBJ1-6; D remains unclear. Germline loops: CDR1 SGHTA, CDR2 FQGNSA. Trimming stripped 3 bases from V and 8 bases from J, with 11 bases between. This CDR3 region has 14 residues. This CDR3 reads CASSFGRFYSPLHF. The CDR3 DNA reads TGTGCCAGCAGCTTCGGACGGTTTTATTCACCCCTCCACTTT.

The V call is TRBV29-1, the J call TRBJ2-7; no definite D call. CDR3 size: 12 residues. CDR1 and CDR2 (germline): SQVTM, ANQGSEA. The V end lost 6 bases, the J end lost 5 bases, and 14 bases lay between the germline ends. CDR3 in amino acids: CSVHLEADEQYF. CDR3 nucleotide sequence: TGCAGCGTACATCTCGAGGCGGACGAGCAGTACTTC.

This clonotype has ten or more counts. The CDR3 loop reads CASSATGRNEQFF. DNA for the CDR3: TGTGCCAGTTCCGCTACAGGGAGGAATGAGCAGTTCTTC. This rearrangement joins TRBV27 to TRBJ2-1, with D perhaps matching TRBD1 or TRBD2 (6 bases each). Looked up from germline, CDR1 is MNHEY and CDR2 is SMNVEV (reference sequence). Trimming took 9 bases from V and 7 from J, leaving 16 bases between them. This CDR3 is 13 amino acids long.

V gene TRBV29-1 combines with J gene TRBJ2-1; D is ambiguous. CDR1 and CDR2 from the germline V gene are SQVTM and ANQGSEA. Trimming left V 2 bases short and J 6 bases short, with 8 bases between. This CDR3 comprises 12 residues. The CDR3 spells CSVEFWANEQFF. CDR3 sequence (DNA): TGCAGCGTTGAATTCTGGGCCAATGAGCAGTTCTTC.

Note on this clonotype: A much larger clonotype is one base distant, so this may be a read error. The V call is TRBV19, the J call TRBJ2-1; 7 positions match TRBD1. The V segment lost 7 bases and the J segment 3 bases; nucleotides outside the gene matches: 6. This CDR3 region has 14 residues. The V gene's germline CDR1 is LNHDA and CDR2 SQIVND (reference sequence). CDR3 nucleotide sequence: TGTGCCAGTAATGACCGGGACAGCTACAATGAGCAGTTCTTC. Its translation is CASNDRDSYNEQFF.

In its sample, this clonotype was seen many times. CDR3 loop: CSLPELAGVGEQFF. The CDR3 coding sequence is TGCAGTTTGCCCGAACTAGCGGGAGTAGGTGAGCAGTTCTTC. This chain connects TRBV20-1 to TRBJ2-1; 11 bases match TRBD2. Germline loops: CDR1 DFQATT, CDR2 SNEGSKA (reference sequence). This CDR3 region has 14 residues. Trimming at V came to 8 bases and at J to 9 bases, leaving 12 bases not matched to a gene.

The gene calls are TRBV6-4 and TRBJ2-7; no reliable D call. V was cut by 10 bases and J by 5 bases, with 21 bases left in between. CDR3 length equals 14 residues. The V gene's germline CDR1 is MRHNA and CDR2 SNTAGT. This chain's CDR3 is CATQRPRPLHEQYV. DNA of the CDR3: TGTGCCACCCAGAGACCCCGACCCCTTCACGAGCAGTACGTC.

This chain links TRBV20-1 with TRBJ2-7; weak D call: TRBD1 (7 bases). This CDR3 comprises 11 residues. Germline-derived CDR1 and CDR2 are DFQATT and SNEGSKA (reference sequence). The CDR3 DNA reads as TGCAGCGGAGGGACAGCCTACGAGCAGTACTTC. This gives the protein CSGGTAYEQYF.

V usage is TRBV15 and J usage is TRBJ2-5; TRBD1 matches 10 bases. Losses at the gene ends were 8 bases for V and 3 bases for J; bases not matched to a gene: 0. The V gene's germline CDR1 is LNHNV and CDR2 YYDKDF (reference sequence). CDR3 size: 12 residues. CDR3 nucleotides: TGTGCCACCGGGACAGGGGAAGAGACCCAGTACTTC. This translates into CATGTGEETQYF.

This clonotype has a count of ten or more. V and J are TRBV2 and TRBJ2-5, with D possibly TRBD2 on 7 matching bases. The germline V gene encodes CDR1 SNHLY and CDR2 FYNNEI. The length of the CDR3 is 12 residues. Trimming shortened V by 11 bases and J by 4 bases, and 14 bases separated the two germline ends. CDR3 residues: CAGGAVIETQYF. The CDR3 coding sequence is TGTGCCGGGGGGGCTGTGATAGAGACCCAGTACTTC.

The V call is TRBV12-3 or TRBV12-4, the J call TRBJ2-3, with TRBD1 identical over 7 bases. Germline trimming cut 1 base from V and 4 bases from J; bases unmatched to any gene: 2. This CDR3 is built from 14 residues. CDR3 sequence: CASSLDRGADTQYF. DNA of the CDR3: TGTGCCAGCAGTTTAGACAGGGGCGCAGATACGCAGTATTTT.

This clonotype occurred many times. This chain connects TRBV10-2 to TRBJ1-5; perhaps TRBD1 as D (5 bases). V shed 5 bases and J shed 8 bases, with 13 bases lying between them. CDR3 length equals 13 residues. The germline V gene has CDR1 WSHSY and CDR2 SAAADI. CDR3 sequence reads: CASSSWGEKPQHF. The CDR3 coding sequence is TGCGCCAGCAGTTCCTGGGGGGAAAAGCCCCAGCATTTT.

The table lists this clonotype with many counts. The V call is TRBV25-1, the J call TRBJ1-2; D not resolved. This CDR3 spans 15 amino acids. V dropped 3 bases and J dropped 0 bases, with 11 bases sitting between them. CDR1 MGHDK and CDR2 SYGVNS come from the germline V gene. The CDR3 reads CASSDWTVANYGYTF. The CDR3 DNA is TGTGCCAGCAGTGATTGGACCGTAGCTAACTATGGCTACACCTTC.

This clonotype was observed many times. The V call is TRBV6-4, the J call TRBJ1-1, with unresolved D. The V and J ends lost 4 bases and 1 base respectively, with 10 bases between them. The CDR3 runs 14 residues. In germline, CDR1 is MRHNA, CDR2 SNTAGT. CDR3 sequence reads: CASSGKRQNTEAFF. The CDR3 coding sequence is TGTGCCAGCAGTGGGAAGAGACAGAACACTGAAGCTTTCTTT.

This clonotype was found a few times. V usage is TRBV2 and J usage is TRBJ2-5; 8 bases are a match to TRBD2. The germline V gene encodes CDR1 SNHLY and CDR2 FYNNEI. The CDR3 length is 17 residues. Losses at the gene ends were 3 bases for V and 4 bases for J; bases not matched to a gene: 13. The CDR3, as DNA: TGTGCCAGCAGTGACTCGGGAGGGGCGGATGAAGGAGAGACCCAGTACTTC. Its protein is CASSDSGGADEGETQYF.

In the case of this clonotype: Germline is not matched at one junction end, which may reflect a read error. The chain carries TRBV4-1 and TRBJ1-1; D perhaps matches TRBD1 (5 bases). This CDR3 has 19 amino acids. Looked up from germline, CDR1 is MGHRA and CDR2 is YSYEKL. Written as DNA, the CDR3 is TGCGCCAGCAGCCAAAAGCCTGGGGCCTCTCTTAAGGGGAACACTGAAGCTTCCTTT. Protein product: CASSQKPGASLKGNTEASF.

This clonotype was seen a few times. The rearrangement uses TRBV6-1 and TRBJ1-1; TRBD1 is a possible D gene (5 bases). The CDR3 totals 13 residues. Germline loops: CDR1 MNHNS, CDR2 SASEGT. Trimming cost V 6 bases and J 0 bases, with 8 bases left between them. In nucleotides, the CDR3 is TGTGCCAGCAGCGGACACATGAACACTGAAGCTTTCTTT. Translated, it gives CASSGHMNTEAFF.

This clonotype was seen ten or more times. This chain connects TRBV6-2 or TRBV6-3 to TRBJ2-4; possibly TRBD1 or TRBD2 for D (5 bases each). The CDR3 runs 16 residues. Germline V lookup: CDR1 MNHEY, CDR2 SVGEGT. V lost 7 bases and J lost 6, with 22 bases in between. CDR3 amino acids: CASTFPPGRTLNIQYF. The CDR3 nucleotides read TGTGCCAGCACTTTCCCACCGGGACGTACTTTAAACATTCAGTACTTC.

About this clonotype itself: Possible read error: a much larger clone is one base away. No conserved phenylalanine or tryptophan is present at the end of the CDR3, so a read error is the likely explanation. The rearrangement joins TRBV3-1 to TRBJ2-5, with D possibly matching TRBD1 (5 bases). The V gene's germline CDR1 is LGHDT and CDR2 YNNKEL (reference sequence). The CDR3 runs 12 residues. Trimming took 8 bases from V and 1 from J, leaving 8 bases between them. CDR3 sequence (DNA): TGTGCCAGCGGGCAGGGCCAAGAGACCCAGTACCTC. Translated, it gives CASGQGQETQYL.

This clonotype was observed a handful of times. The genes are TRBV10-3 and TRBJ2-7; D is perhaps TRBD1 (5 bases). Germline V CDR1 and CDR2: ENHRY, SYGVKD. This CDR3 comprises 13 residues. Trimming took off 7 bases at V and 5 bases at J, with 15 bases between the two ends. Here the CDR3 reads CAIKPQEIDEQYF. The DNA for the CDR3 is TGTGCCATCAAGCCACAGGAAATCGACGAGCAGTACTTC.

This clonotype was seen a few times. A junction boundary mismatches the germline segment, possibly from a read error. V gene TRBV6-1 combines with J gene TRBJ2-1; D perhaps matches TRBD2 (7 bases). In germline, CDR1 is MNHNS, CDR2 SASEGT. There are 15 residues in the CDR3. CDR3 amino acids: CASSTTPGGRREQFF. CDR3 DNA: TGCGCCAGCAGTACAACCCCCGGGGGGCGACGCGAGCAGTTCTTC.

The chain links TRBV20-1 to TRBJ2-7; no definite D call. V lost 3 bases and J lost 7, with 13 bases in between. This CDR3 comprises 12 residues. Germline V CDR1 and CDR2: DFQATT, SNEGSKA (reference sequence). CDR3 sequence: CSASWGTTEQYF. CDR3 sequence (DNA): TGCAGTGCTAGTTGGGGAACCACGGAGCAGTACTTC.

This clonotype has ten or more counts. V is TRBV4-1 and J is TRBJ1-2; the D gene is possibly TRBD1 (5 bases). The CDR3 length is 14 residues. The V end lost 0 bases, the J end lost 6 bases, and 11 bases lay between the germline ends. CDR1 and CDR2 (germline): MGHRA, YSYEKL. CDR3 loop: CASSQDVGAHGYTF. The DNA of the CDR3 is TGCGCCAGCAGCCAAGATGTAGGGGCCCATGGCTACACCTTC.

This clonotype came up many times. This chain connects TRBV12-3 or TRBV12-4 to TRBJ1-2, with D maybe TRBD1 (6 bases). The CDR3 is made up of 14 amino acids. The V end lost 4 bases, the J end lost 6 bases, and 15 bases lay between the germline ends. The DNA for the CDR3 is TGTGCCAGCAGTTCCCACGGGGCAGGGGATGGCTACACCTTC. This encodes CASSSHGAGDGYTF.